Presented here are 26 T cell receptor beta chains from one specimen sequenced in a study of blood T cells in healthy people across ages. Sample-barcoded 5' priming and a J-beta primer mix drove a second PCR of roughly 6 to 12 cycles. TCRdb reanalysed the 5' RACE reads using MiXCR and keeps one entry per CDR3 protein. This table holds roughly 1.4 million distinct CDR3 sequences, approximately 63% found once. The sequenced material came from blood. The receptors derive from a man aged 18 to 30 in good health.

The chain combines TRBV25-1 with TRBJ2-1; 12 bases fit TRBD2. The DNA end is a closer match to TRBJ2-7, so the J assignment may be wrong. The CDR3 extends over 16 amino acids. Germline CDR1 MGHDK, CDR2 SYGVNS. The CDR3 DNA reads TGTGCCAGCAGTGAGACTAGCGGGAGCTCCTACAATGAGCAGTACTTC. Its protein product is CASSETSGSSYNEQYF.

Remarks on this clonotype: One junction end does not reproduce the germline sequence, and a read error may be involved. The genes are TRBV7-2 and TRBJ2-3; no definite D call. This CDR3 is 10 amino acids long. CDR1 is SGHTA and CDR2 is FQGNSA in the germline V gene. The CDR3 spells CANSLDTQYF. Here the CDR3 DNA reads TGTGCCAACAGCTTAGATACGCAGTATTTT.

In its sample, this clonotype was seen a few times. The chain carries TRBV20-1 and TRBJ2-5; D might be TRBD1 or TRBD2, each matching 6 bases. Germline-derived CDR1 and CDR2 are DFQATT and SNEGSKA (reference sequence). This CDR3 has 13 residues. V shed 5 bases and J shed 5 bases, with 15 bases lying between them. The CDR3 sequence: CSASSEGGETQYF. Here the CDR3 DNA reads TGCAGTGCTTCCTCTGAAGGGGGGGAGACCCAGTACTTC.

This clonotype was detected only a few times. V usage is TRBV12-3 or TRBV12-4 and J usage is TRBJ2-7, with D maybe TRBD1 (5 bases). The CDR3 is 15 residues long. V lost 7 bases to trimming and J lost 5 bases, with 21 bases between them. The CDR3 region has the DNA TGTGCCAGCACCTGGGGCCGAACAAGAGCTAACGAGCAGTACTTC. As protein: CASTWGRTRANEQYF.

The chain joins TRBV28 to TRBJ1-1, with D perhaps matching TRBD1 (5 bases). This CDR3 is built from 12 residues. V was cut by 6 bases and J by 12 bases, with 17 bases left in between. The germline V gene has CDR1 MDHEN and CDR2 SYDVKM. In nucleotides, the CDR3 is TGTGCCAGCAGAGGGACGGTCAGGATAACTTTCTTT. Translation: CASRGTVRITFF. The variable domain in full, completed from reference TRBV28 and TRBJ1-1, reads DVKVTQSSRYLVKRTGEKVFLECVQDMDHENMFWYRQDPGLGLRLIYFSYDVKMKEKGDIPEGYSVSREKKERFSLILESASTNQTSMYLCASRGTVRITFFGQGTRLTVV.

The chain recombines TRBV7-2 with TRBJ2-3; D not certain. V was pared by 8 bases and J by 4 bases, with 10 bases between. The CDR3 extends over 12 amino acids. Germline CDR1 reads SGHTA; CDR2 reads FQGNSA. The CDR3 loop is CASARFPDTQYF. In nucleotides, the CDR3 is TGTGCCAGCGCCCGGTTTCCAGATACGCAGTATTTT.

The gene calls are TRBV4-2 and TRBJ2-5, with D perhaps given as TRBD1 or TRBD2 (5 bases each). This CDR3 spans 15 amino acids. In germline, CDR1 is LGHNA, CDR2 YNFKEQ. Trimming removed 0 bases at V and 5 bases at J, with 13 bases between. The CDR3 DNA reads TGTGCCAGCAGCCAAGATTCCCTAGAGGGGGAGACCCAGTACTTC. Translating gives CASSQDSLEGETQYF.

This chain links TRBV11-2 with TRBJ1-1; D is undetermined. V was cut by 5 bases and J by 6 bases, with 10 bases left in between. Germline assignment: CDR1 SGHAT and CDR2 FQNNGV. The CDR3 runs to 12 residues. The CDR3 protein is CASSGYNPEAFF. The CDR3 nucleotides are TGTGCCAGCAGCGGATATAACCCTGAAGCTTTCTTT.

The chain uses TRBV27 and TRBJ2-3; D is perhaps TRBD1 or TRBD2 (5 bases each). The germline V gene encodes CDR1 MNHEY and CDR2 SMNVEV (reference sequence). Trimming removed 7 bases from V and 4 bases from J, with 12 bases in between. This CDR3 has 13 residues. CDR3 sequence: CASNTTGPDTQYF. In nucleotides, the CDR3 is TGTGCCAGCAATACGACGGGACCAGATACGCAGTATTTT.

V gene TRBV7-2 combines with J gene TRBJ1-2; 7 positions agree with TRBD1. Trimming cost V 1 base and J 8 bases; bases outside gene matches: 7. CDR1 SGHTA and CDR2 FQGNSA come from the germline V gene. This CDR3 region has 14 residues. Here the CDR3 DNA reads TGTGCCAGCAGCTTAGGCGGGGACAGTGGAGGCTACACCTTC. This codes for CASSLGGDSGGYTF.

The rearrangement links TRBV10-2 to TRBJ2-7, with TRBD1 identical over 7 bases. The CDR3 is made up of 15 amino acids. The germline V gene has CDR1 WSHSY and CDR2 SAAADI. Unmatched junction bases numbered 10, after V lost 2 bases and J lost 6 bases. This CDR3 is CASSEALGQSLEQYF. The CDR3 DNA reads TGCGCCAGCAGTGAGGCTTTGGGACAGTCCCTCGAGCAGTACTTC.

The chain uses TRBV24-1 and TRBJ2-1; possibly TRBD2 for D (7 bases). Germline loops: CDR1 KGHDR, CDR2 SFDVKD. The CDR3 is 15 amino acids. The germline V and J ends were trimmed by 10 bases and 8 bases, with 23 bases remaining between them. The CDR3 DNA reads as TGTGCCACAAGCGGGGACACCGGGTCTCTGGATGAGCAGTTCTTC. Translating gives CATSGDTGSLDEQFF.

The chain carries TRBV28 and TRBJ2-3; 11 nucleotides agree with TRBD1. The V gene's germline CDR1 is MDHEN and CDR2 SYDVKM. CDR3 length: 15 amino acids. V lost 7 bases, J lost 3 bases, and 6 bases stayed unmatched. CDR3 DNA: TGTGCCAGCACGGGGACAGGGGGGTGGACAGATACGCAGTATTTT. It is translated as CASTGTGGWTDTQYF.

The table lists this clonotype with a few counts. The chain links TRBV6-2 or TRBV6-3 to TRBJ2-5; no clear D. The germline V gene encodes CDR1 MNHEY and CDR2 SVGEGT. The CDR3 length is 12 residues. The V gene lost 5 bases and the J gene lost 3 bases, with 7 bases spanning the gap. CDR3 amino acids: CASSREEETQYF. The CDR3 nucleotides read TGTGCCAGCAGTAGAGAAGAAGAGACCCAGTACTTC.

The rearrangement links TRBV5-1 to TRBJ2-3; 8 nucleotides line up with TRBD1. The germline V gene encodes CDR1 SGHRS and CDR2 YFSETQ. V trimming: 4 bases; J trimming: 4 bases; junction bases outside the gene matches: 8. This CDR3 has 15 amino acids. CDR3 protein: CASSADRAGPDTQYF. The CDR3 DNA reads TGCGCCAGCAGCGCGGACAGGGCAGGGCCAGATACGCAGTATTTT.

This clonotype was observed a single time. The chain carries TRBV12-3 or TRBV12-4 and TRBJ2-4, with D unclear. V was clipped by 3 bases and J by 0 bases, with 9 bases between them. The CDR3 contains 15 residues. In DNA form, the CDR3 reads TGTGCCAGCAGTTTCCGAGTCTCAGCCAAAAACATTCAGTACTTC. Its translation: CASSFRVSAKNIQYF.

CDR3 sequence (DNA): TGTGCCAGCCAGCTAACAGATACGCAGTATTTT. Protein product: CASQLTDTQYF. This rearrangement joins TRBV9 to TRBJ2-3; D uncertain. The CDR3 runs 11 residues. V lost 7 bases and J 3 bases, leaving 6 bases between the germline ends. Germline CDR1 and CDR2: SGDLS and YYNGEE.

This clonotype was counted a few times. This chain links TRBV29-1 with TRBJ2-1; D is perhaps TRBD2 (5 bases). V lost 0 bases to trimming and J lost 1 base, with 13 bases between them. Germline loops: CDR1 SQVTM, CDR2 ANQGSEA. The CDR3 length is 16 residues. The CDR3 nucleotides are TGCAGCGTTGAAGATCCCCAACGGAGGTCCTACAATGAGCAGTTCTTC. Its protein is CSVEDPQRRSYNEQFF.

The CDR3 spells CSVGTSVGSYEQYF. The CDR3 DNA reads TGCAGCGTCGGGACTAGCGTCGGATCCTACGAGCAGTACTTC. The V and J genes are TRBV29-1 and TRBJ2-7, with 10 positions matching TRBD2. Per the germline V gene, CDR1 is SQVTM and CDR2 is ANQGSEA. The ends lost 6 bases at V and 1 base at J; junction bases unmatched: 6. The CDR3 has 14 residues.

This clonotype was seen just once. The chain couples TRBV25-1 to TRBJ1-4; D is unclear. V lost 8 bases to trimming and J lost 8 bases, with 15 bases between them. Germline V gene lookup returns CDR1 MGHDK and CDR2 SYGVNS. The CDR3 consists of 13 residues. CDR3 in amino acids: CASLGEPWEKLFF. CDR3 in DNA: TGTGCCAGCCTAGGAGAGCCGTGGGAAAAACTGTTTTTT.

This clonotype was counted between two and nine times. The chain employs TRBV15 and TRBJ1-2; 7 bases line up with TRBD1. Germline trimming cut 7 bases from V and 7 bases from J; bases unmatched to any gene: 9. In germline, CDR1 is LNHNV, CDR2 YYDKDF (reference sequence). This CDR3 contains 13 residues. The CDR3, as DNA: TGTGCCACCAACTCACTCGGACAGGCTGGCTACACCTTC. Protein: CATNSLGQAGYTF.

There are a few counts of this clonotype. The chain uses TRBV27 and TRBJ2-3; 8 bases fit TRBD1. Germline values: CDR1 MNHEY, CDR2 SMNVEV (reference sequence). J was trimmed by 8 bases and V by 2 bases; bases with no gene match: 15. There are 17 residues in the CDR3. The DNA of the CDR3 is TGTGCCAGCAGTTTAGGGTGGACAGGGAGGTTAAGGATTACGCAGTATTTT. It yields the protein CASSLGWTGRLRITQYF.

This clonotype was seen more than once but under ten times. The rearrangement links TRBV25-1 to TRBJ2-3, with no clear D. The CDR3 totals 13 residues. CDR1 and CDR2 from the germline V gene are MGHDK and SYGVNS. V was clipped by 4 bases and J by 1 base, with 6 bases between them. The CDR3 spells CASSGWGTDTQYF. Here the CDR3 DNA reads TGTGCCAGCAGTGGATGGGGCACAGATACGCAGTATTTT.

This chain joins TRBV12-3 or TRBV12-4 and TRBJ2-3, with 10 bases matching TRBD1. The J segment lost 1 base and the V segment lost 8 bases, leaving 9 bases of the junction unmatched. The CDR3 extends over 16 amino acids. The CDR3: CASGTTTGGGTDTQYF. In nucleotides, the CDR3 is TGTGCCAGCGGAACCACGACAGGGGGCGGCACAGATACGCAGTATTTT.

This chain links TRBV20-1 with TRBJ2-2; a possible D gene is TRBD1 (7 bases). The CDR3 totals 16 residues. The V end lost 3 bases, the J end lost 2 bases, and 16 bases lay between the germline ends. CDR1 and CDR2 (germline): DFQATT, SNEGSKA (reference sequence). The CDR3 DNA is TGCAGTGCTAGGGAGGGGGCCTTTCCAAACACCGGGGAGCTGTTTTTT. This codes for CSAREGAFPNTGELFF.

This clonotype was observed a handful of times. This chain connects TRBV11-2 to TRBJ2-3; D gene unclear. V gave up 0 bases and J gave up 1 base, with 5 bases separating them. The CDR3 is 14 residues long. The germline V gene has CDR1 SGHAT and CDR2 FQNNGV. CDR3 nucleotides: TGTGCCAGCAGCTTAGAGGTCCGCACAGATACGCAGTATTTT. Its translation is CASSLEVRTDTQYF. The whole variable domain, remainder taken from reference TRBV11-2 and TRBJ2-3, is EAGVAQSPRYKIIEKRQSVAFWCNPISGHATLYWYQQILGQGPKLLIQFQNNGVVDDSQLPKDRFSAERLKGVDSTLKIQPAKLEDSAVYLCASSLEVRTDTQYFGPGTRLTVL.